Below, 12 T cell receptor beta chains from the same sample are listed, as sequenced in a study of blood T cell repertoires in COVID-19. Assay: immunoSEQ multiplex PCR; the TCRdb copy retains only in-frame clones and omits some. This sample has about 210,000 clones; almost 85% occur once, and the top ten carry 7.6%. The sequencing input was peripheral blood. These receptors originate from a woman aged 50 to 60 with active or convalescent COVID-19.

V usage is TRBV5-4 and J usage is TRBJ2-6; D call uncertain. The V end was cut by 1 base, the J end by 0 bases, with 8 bases between. The CDR3 totals 16 residues. Germline CDR1 SGHNT, CDR2 YYREEE (reference sequence). As DNA, the CDR3 is TGTGCCAGCAGCTTGACAGCTATCTCTGGGGCCAACGTCCTGACTTTC. Its protein product is CASSLTAISGANVLTF. Combining the CDR3 with reference TRBV5-4 and TRBJ2-6 gives the whole variable domain ETGVTQSPTHLIKTRGQQVTLRCSSQSGHNTVSWYQQALGQGPQFIFQYYREEENGRGNFPPRFSGLQFPNYSSELNVNALELDDSALYLCASSLTAISGANVLTFGAGSRLTVL.

This clone was observed once. V usage is TRBV28 and J usage is TRBJ1-2; TRBD1 aligns across 7 bases. The germline V gene has CDR1 MDHEN and CDR2 SYDVKM. The ends lost 7 bases at V and 2 bases at J; junction bases unmatched: 4. This CDR3 is 13 amino acids long. This chain's CDR3 is CASTLGQNYGYTF. The DNA of the CDR3 is TGTGCCAGCACCTTGGGACAGAACTATGGCTACACCTTC.

V gene TRBV18 combines with J gene TRBJ1-1; D possibly corresponds to TRBD1 (5 bases). Looked up from germline, CDR1 is KGHSH and CDR2 is LQKENI. CDR3 length: 15 residues. The V and J ends lost 6 bases and 5 bases respectively, with 19 bases between them. The CDR3 bases are TGTGCCAGCTCCCCCGGGCAGGGTGAAGGTACTGAAGCTTTCTTT. The encoded protein is CASSPGQGEGTEAFF. Complete variable domain (other parts from reference TRBV18 and TRBJ1-1): NAGVMQNPRHLVRRRGQEARLRCSPMKGHSHVYWYRQLPEEGLKFMVYLQKENIIDESGMPKERFSAEFPKEGPSILRIQQVVRGDSAAYFCASSPGQGEGTEAFFGQGTRLTVV.

The chain joins TRBV7-2 to TRBJ2-1, with D possibly matching TRBD2 (6 bases). CDR3 length equals 15 residues. The V end lost 5 bases, the J end lost 0 bases, and 11 bases lay between the germline ends. In germline, CDR1 is SGHTA, CDR2 FQGNSA. In DNA, the CDR3 is TGTGCCAGCAGCCGCGGGGCTGTCTCCTACAATGAGCAGTTCTTC. It is translated as CASSRGAVSYNEQFF.

The genes are TRBV2 and TRBJ2-5; no reliable D call. V lost 4 bases and J lost 2, with 8 bases in between. In germline, CDR1 is SNHLY, CDR2 FYNNEI. The CDR3 length is 13 residues. The CDR3 here is CASSVFQQETQYF. The DNA of the CDR3 is TGTGCCAGCAGTGTTTTTCAGCAAGAGACCCAGTACTTC.

This rearrangement joins TRBV4-2 to TRBJ1-2; perhaps TRBD1 as D (5 bases). The germline V gene encodes CDR1 LGHNA and CDR2 YNFKEQ. The length of the CDR3 is 17 residues. V lost 1 base and J 4 bases, leaving 19 bases between the germline ends. The CDR3 nucleotides read TGTGCCAGCAGCCAAGGTGCAGGGAAAGAAAATCGCTATGGCTACACCTTC. Its translation is CASSQGAGKENRYGYTF.

The V gene is TRBV18, the J gene TRBJ1-3; D is ambiguous. This CDR3 region has 12 residues. V was clipped by 2 bases and J by 5 bases, with 4 bases between them. CDR1 and CDR2 (germline): KGHSH, LQKENI. The CDR3 DNA sequence: TGTGCCAGCTCACCAGACAGAAACACCATATATTTT. This encodes CASSPDRNTIYF.

The chain links TRBV4-1 to TRBJ1-2; no clear D gene. The CDR3 runs 16 residues. Germline-derived CDR1 and CDR2 are MGHRA and YSYEKL. V was cut by 4 bases and J by 0 bases, with 15 bases left in between. As DNA, the CDR3 is TGCGCCAGCAGCCCTGCAGGTCTGGTAGCTAACTATGGCTACACCTTC. Amino acids: CASSPAGLVANYGYTF.

V usage is TRBV3-1 (or the pseudogene TRBV3-2) and J usage is TRBJ1-1, with D uncertain. Trimming shortened V by 1 base and J by 10 bases, and 10 bases separated the two germline ends. This CDR3 comprises 12 residues. The V gene's germline CDR1 is LGHDT and CDR2 YNNKEL (reference sequence). CDR3 sequence: CASSQGGGLAFF. CDR3 bases: TGTGCCAGCAGCCAAGGGGGAGGGCTAGCTTTCTTT.

In this sample, this clone turned up a few times. The chain links TRBV9 to TRBJ1-5; no clear D gene. The CDR3 has 13 amino acids. Trimming pared 0 bases from V and 7 bases from J, leaving 8 bases between. Germline V CDR1 and CDR2: SGDLS, YYNGEE. DNA for the CDR3: TGTGCCAGCAGCGTAGGGCAGTACCAGCCCCAGCATTTT. Residues: CASSVGQYQPQHF.

This clone has more than one count but fewer than ten. The CDR3 DNA is TGTGCCAGCAGTGAAGAGGCGGGGCCCTGGGGTACGCAGTATTTT. It translates to CASSEEAGPWGTQYF. The chain links TRBV2 to TRBJ2-3, with D possibly TRBD2 on 6 matching bases. This CDR3 contains 15 residues. V lost 1 base, J lost 8 bases, and 16 bases lay in between. CDR1 and CDR2 from the germline V gene are SNHLY and FYNNEI.

The V gene is TRBV28, the J gene TRBJ2-5, with a possible D match to TRBD1 (6 bases). Per germline, CDR1 MDHEN and CDR2 SYDVKM. V was clipped by 8 bases and J by 4 bases, with 8 bases between them. The CDR3 is 11 amino acids. The CDR3 loop is CASGQLETQYF. The CDR3 region has the DNA TGTGCCAGCGGACAGTTAGAGACCCAGTACTTC.